This TCR beta chain was identified during a study of blood T cell repertoires in COVID-19. Only in-frame clones appear in the TCRdb table, and some are missing; sequencing was by immunoSEQ multiplex PCR. In the table there are about 260,000 clones, about 88% of which are singletons. The CDR3 sequence is 17 residues long. V lost 0 bases and J lost 2; bases outside the gene matches: 4. Germline lookup yields CDR1 SGHTA and CDR2 FQGNSA. The source material was peripheral blood. The rearrangement joins TRBV7-2 to TRBJ2-7, with 13 bases identical to TRBD2. This sequence was found in a man in his late teens or twenties with active or convalescent COVID-19. CDR3 bases: TGTGCCAGCAGCTTAGCGGGGACTAGCGGGATTCCCTACGAGCAGTACTTC. Residues: CASSLAGTSGIPYEQYF.